What follows are 22 T cell receptor beta chains derived from one specimen sequenced in a study of blood T cell repertoires in COVID-19. Sequencing used immunoSEQ multiplex PCR; TCRdb keeps in-frame clones, though not all of them. The data hold about 58,000 clones, with 90% observed a single time. Input material: peripheral blood. Receptors originate from a man between 60 and 75 years old with active COVID-19.

The J gene is TRBJ1-4, the V gene TRBV5-6; tentatively, D is TRBD1 (6 bases). V was trimmed by 0 bases and J by 5 bases, leaving 8 bases between them. The CDR3 is made up of 14 amino acids. Germline CDR1 reads SGHDT; CDR2 reads YYEEEE. Written as DNA, the CDR3 is TGTGCCAGCAGCTTGGAACAGGGAAATGAAAAACTGTTTTTT. Amino acid sequence: CASSLEQGNEKLFF.

This clone was counted once. The chain recombines TRBV4-3 with TRBJ2-3, with TRBD1 identical over 8 bases. Germline V gives CDR1 LGHNA, CDR2 YSLEER. The CDR3 length is 15 residues. With 1 base clipped from V and 6 bases from J, the junction kept 6 bases outside the gene matches. The CDR3 DNA follows: TGCGCCAGCAGCCAAGCAGACAGGGGCGGGGATACGCAGTATTTT. Translated, it gives CASSQADRGGDTQYF.

The J gene is TRBJ2-6, the V gene TRBV3-1 (or the pseudogene TRBV3-2), with D hard to call. CDR1 is LGHDT and CDR2 is YNNKEL in the germline V gene (reference sequence). Trimming pared 2 bases from V and 2 bases from J, leaving 10 bases between. CDR3 size: 16 residues. Here the CDR3 reads CASSQRWQAGANVLTF. CDR3 nucleotides: TGTGCCAGCAGCCAACGGTGGCAGGCTGGGGCCAACGTCCTGACTTTC.

This clone has only one observation. The V and J genes are TRBV18 and TRBJ1-4; TRBD1 aligns across 8 bases. Germline values: CDR1 KGHSH, CDR2 LQKENI. The CDR3 covers 13 residues. Unmatched junction bases numbered 5, after V lost 8 bases and J lost 6 bases. The CDR3 sequence: CASQQGVDEKLFF. The CDR3 bases are TGTGCCAGCCAACAGGGGGTTGATGAAAAACTGTTTTTT.

V is TRBV6-5 and J is TRBJ2-5, with 11 bases aligning to TRBD2. Germline V gene sequence: CDR1 MNHEY, CDR2 SVGAGI. The CDR3 length is 16 residues. After removal of 3 bases from V and 3 bases from J, the junction contained 6 bases not matched to a gene. The CDR3 nucleotides are TGTGCCAGCAGTTATGAAACGGGACTAGCGGAAGAGACCCAGTACTTC. This encodes CASSYETGLAEETQYF.

This chain links TRBV7-5 with TRBJ2-6; TRBD1, the D gene given by the table, was not confirmed from the DNA. TRBV7-5 is tagged as a pseudogene. The CDR3 runs 17 residues. The CDR3 coding sequence is TGTGCCAGAAGCACCGGGACAGGGAGGACTGGGGCCAACGTCCTGACTTTC. It translates to CARSTGTGRTGANVLTF.

This rearrangement joins TRBV7-3 to TRBJ2-5; D perhaps matches TRBD2 (5 bases). CDR1 is SGHTA and CDR2 is FQGTGA in the germline V gene. With 5 bases removed from V and 1 base from J, the gap between germline ends came to 8 bases. The CDR3 is 13 residues long. The CDR3 loop reads CASSPRAQETQYF. The CDR3 DNA is TGTGCCAGCAGCCCGAGGGCCCAAGAGACCCAGTACTTC. The whole variable domain, filled in from reference TRBV7-3 and TRBJ2-5, reads GAGVSQTPSNKVTEKGKYVELRCDPISGHTALYWYRQSLGQGPEFLIYFQGTGAADDSGLPNDRFFAVRPEGSVSTLKIQRTERGDSAVYLCASSPRAQETQYFGPGTRLLVL.

The genes are TRBV27 and TRBJ1-1; D is possibly TRBD1 (6 bases). This CDR3 comprises 16 residues. V shed 6 bases and J shed 1 base, with 18 bases lying between them. Germline V gives CDR1 MNHEY, CDR2 SMNVEV (reference sequence). In DNA form, the CDR3 reads TGTGCCAGCAGACCTATGACAGGACCTAAGAACACTGAAGCTTTCTTT. It translates to CASRPMTGPKNTEAFF.

CDR3 in DNA: TGCGCCAGCAGCCAAGATCTGAGCGGGAGGGACACAGATACGCAGTATTTT. Its protein product is CASSQDLSGRDTDTQYF. J is TRBJ2-3 and V is TRBV4-3, with 10 bases lining up with TRBD2. Germline V gene data show CDR1 as LGHNA and CDR2 as YSLEER. Trimming at V came to 0 bases and at J to 2 bases, leaving 5 bases not matched to a gene. This CDR3 spans 17 amino acids.

The V gene is TRBV19, the J gene TRBJ1-1, with 10 bases fitting TRBD1. The CDR3 is 16 residues long. With V trimmed by 5 bases and J by 3 bases, 9 bases remained unmatched. CDR1 LNHDA and CDR2 SQIVND come from the germline V gene (reference sequence). This CDR3 reads CASSPRQGAMDTEAFF. The CDR3 DNA reads TGTGCCAGTAGTCCGAGACAGGGGGCGATGGACACTGAAGCTTTCTTT.

The chain employs TRBV2 and TRBJ2-5, with TRBD1 matching over 9 bases. The CDR3 sequence is 13 residues long. Germline loops: CDR1 SNHLY, CDR2 FYNNEI. Unmatched junction bases numbered 4, after V lost 6 bases and J lost 5 bases. The CDR3 DNA reads as TGTGCCAGCAGGGGACAGGGAACGGAGACCCAGTACTTC. Protein sequence: CASRGQGTETQYF.

The chain carries TRBV29-1 and TRBJ2-7; 13 bases line up with TRBD2. This CDR3 is built from 15 residues. CDR1 is SQVTM and CDR2 is ANQGSEA in the germline V gene. With 5 bases clipped from V and 1 base from J, the junction kept 5 bases outside the gene matches. CDR3 loop: CSVSWGLAGSYEQYF. DNA of the CDR3: TGCAGCGTTTCCTGGGGACTAGCGGGGTCCTACGAGCAGTACTTC.

V and J are TRBV18 and TRBJ2-7, with 7 bases fitting TRBD2. Germline assignment: CDR1 KGHSH and CDR2 LQKENI. The CDR3 spans 14 residues. The junction had 4 bases not matched to a gene; V was cut back by 3 bases and J by 2 bases. The CDR3 loop is CASSPGTTPYEQYF. The CDR3 DNA is TGTGCCAGCTCACCCGGGACTACCCCCTACGAGCAGTACTTC.

The chain employs TRBV28 and TRBJ2-2; TRBD1 aligns across 7 bases. V lost 7 bases, J lost 7 bases, and 9 bases stayed unmatched. The CDR3 length is 14 residues. Germline V gives CDR1 MDHEN, CDR2 SYDVKM. The CDR3 nucleotides are TGTGCCAGCAATAAGGACAGGCGATTCGGGGAGCTGTTTTTT. Its translation is CASNKDRRFGELFF.

In this sample, this clone turned up once. CDR3 protein: CASSLIQVSSYEQYF. CDR3 nucleotide sequence: TGTGCCAGCAGCTTAATACAGGTTAGCTCCTACGAGCAGTACTTC. J is TRBJ2-7 and V is TRBV7-2, with D perhaps TRBD1 (5 bases). Between the trimmed V and J ends, which lost 2 bases and 0 bases, there was a span of 11 bases. CDR1 SGHTA and CDR2 FQGNSA come from the germline V gene. The CDR3 has 15 amino acids.

The V gene is TRBV9, the J gene TRBJ2-7; the match to TRBD1 covers 9 bases. V gave up 4 bases and J gave up 4 bases; unmatched junction bases: 6. CDR3 size: 14 residues. Germline CDR1 and CDR2: SGDLS and YYNGEE. The CDR3 bases are TGTGCCAGCAGCCCCCGACAGGGGGGTTACGAGCAGTACTTC. Translation gives CASSPRQGGYEQYF.

This clone was seen only once. The chain has TRBV27 and TRBJ2-1; 13 nucleotides line up with TRBD2. Germline CDR1 and CDR2: MNHEY and SMNVEV (reference sequence). Trimming at V came to 5 bases and at J to 4 bases, leaving 2 bases not matched to a gene. The CDR3 totals 15 residues. CDR3 residues: CASSGLAGAYNEQFF. CDR3 bases: TGTGCCAGCAGTGGACTAGCGGGAGCTTACAATGAGCAGTTCTTC.

V is TRBV19 and J is TRBJ2-1; 10 positions agree with TRBD2. J gave up 4 bases and V 1 base, and 10 bases lay outside the gene matches. The CDR3 has 18 amino acids. Germline CDR1 LNHDA, CDR2 SQIVND (reference sequence). DNA for the CDR3: TGTGCCAGTAGTATAGCGGGGAGCGGGAGGGGACCTTACAATGAGCAGTTCTTC. The encoded protein is CASSIAGSGRGPYNEQFF.

The chain is built from TRBV12-3 or TRBV12-4 and TRBJ2-5; the D is unclear. V gave up 3 bases and J gave up 0 bases, with 5 bases separating them. This CDR3 region has 13 residues. This chain's CDR3 is CASSFRYQETQYF. For the CDR3, the DNA is TGTGCCAGCAGTTTTCGTTACCAAGAGACCCAGTACTTC.

The sample holds a few counts of this clone. The chain has TRBV28 and TRBJ2-7, with 10 nucleotides matching TRBD1. Germline lookup yields CDR1 MDHEN and CDR2 SYDVKM. CDR3 length: 15 residues. V shed 7 bases and J 3 bases; nucleotides not matched to a gene: 9. CDR3 nucleotides: TGTGCCAGCACTAACCACGGGACAGGGGTCTACGAGCAGTACTTC. Its protein is CASTNHGTGVYEQYF.

V and J are TRBV11-2 and TRBJ2-7, with 8 bases aligning to TRBD2. Germline loops: CDR1 SGHAT, CDR2 FQNNGV. The CDR3 runs 13 residues. The ends lost 5 bases at V and 3 bases at J; junction bases unmatched: 3. For the CDR3, the DNA is TGTGCCAGCAGCCTCGGGGGGGGCTACGAGCAGTACTTC. This encodes CASSLGGGYEQYF. Filled out from reference TRBV11-2 and TRBJ2-7, the complete variable domain reads EAGVAQSPRYKIIEKRQSVAFWCNPISGHATLYWYQQILGQGPKLLIQFQNNGVVDDSQLPKDRFSAERLKGVDSTLKIQPAKLEDSAVYLCASSLGGGYEQYFGPGTRLTVT.

The chain carries TRBV9 and TRBJ1-1; 8 bases agree with TRBD1. The germline gives CDR1 SGDLS, CDR2 YYNGEE. The length of the CDR3 is 16 residues. Trimming removed 3 bases from V and 3 bases from J; junction bases left unmatched: 10. CDR3 bases: TGTGCCAGCAGCGCAGAACCGACAGGGGCGGACACTGAAGCTTTCTTT. Amino acids: CASSAEPTGADTEAFF.